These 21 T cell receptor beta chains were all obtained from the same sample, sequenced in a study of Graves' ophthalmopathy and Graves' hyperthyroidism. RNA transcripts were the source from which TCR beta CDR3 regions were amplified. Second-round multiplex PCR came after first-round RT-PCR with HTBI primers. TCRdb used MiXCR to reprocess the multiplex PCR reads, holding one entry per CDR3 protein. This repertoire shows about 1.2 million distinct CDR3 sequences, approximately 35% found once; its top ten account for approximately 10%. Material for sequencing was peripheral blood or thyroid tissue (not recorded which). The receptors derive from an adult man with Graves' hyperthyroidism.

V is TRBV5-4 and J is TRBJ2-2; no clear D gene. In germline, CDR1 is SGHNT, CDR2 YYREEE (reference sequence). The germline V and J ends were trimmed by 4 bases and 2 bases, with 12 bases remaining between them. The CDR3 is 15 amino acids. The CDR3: CASSLEAINTGELFF. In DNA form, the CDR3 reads TGTGCCAGCAGCCTGGAAGCGATTAACACCGGGGAGCTGTTTTTT.

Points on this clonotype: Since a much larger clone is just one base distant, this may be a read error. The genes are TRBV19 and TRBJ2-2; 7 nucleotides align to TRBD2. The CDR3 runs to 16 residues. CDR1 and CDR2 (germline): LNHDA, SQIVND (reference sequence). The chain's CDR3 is CASSSRPSGNTGELSF. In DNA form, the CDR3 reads TGTGCCAGTAGTTCTCGGCCTAGCGGTAACACCGGGGAGCTGTCTTTT.

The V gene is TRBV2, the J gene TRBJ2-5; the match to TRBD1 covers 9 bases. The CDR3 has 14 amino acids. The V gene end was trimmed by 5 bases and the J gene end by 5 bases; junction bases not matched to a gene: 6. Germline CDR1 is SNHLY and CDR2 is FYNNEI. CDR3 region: CASSLDRGEETQYF. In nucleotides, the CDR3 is TGTGCCAGCAGTTTGGACAGGGGAGAGGAGACCCAGTACTTC. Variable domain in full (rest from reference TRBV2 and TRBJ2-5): EPEVTQTPSHQVTQMGQEVILRCVPISNHLYFYWYRQILGQKVEFLVSFYNNEISEKSEIFDDQFSVERPDGSNFTLKIRSTKLEDSAMYFCASSLDRGEETQYFGPGTRLLVL.

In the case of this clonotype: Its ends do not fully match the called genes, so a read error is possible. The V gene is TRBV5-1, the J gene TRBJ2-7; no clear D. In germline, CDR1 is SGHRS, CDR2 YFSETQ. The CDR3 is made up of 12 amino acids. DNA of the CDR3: TGTGCCAGCAGCTTGCGACGGCCAGAGCAGTACTTC. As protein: CASSLRRPEQYF. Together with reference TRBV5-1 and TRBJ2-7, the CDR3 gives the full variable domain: KAGVTQTPRYLIKTRGQQVTLSCSPISGHRSVSWYQQTPGQGLQFLFEYFSETQRNKGNFPGRFSGRQFSNSRSEMNVSTLELGDSALYLCASSLRRPEQYFGPGTRLTVT.

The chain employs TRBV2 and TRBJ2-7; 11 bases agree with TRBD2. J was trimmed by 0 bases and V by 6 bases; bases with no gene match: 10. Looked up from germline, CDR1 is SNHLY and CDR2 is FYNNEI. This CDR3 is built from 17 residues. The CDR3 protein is CASSITLAGGRSYEQYF. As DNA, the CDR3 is TGTGCCAGCAGCATTACTCTAGCGGGAGGCCGCTCCTACGAGCAGTACTTC.

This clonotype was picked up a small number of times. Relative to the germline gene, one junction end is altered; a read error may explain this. The CDR3 spells CSATTGPQGF. CDR3 bases: TGCAGTGCCACGACAGGGCCGCAGGGGTTT. The chain couples TRBV20-1 to TRBJ1-1; 7 bases are shared with TRBD1. CDR3 length equals 10 residues. CDR1 DFQATT and CDR2 SNEGSKA come from the germline V gene (reference sequence).

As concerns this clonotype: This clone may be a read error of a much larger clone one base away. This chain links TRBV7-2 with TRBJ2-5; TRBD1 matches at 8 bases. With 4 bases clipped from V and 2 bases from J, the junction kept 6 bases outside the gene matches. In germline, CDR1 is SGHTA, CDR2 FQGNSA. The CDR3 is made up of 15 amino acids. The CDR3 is CASSSGTGEQETQYF. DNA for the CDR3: TGTGCCAGCAGCTCCGGGACAGGCGAGCAAGAGACCCAGTACTTC.

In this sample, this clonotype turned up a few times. CDR3 coding DNA: TGTGCCAGCAGTCCGAGGTGGGGCTCTGGAAACACCATATATTTT. Translated: CASSPRWGSGNTIYF. This chain connects TRBV7-9 to TRBJ1-3; D remains ambiguous. CDR3 length: 15 amino acids. Trimming took 6 bases from V and 0 from J, leaving 12 bases between them. Germline V gene sequence: CDR1 SEHNR, CDR2 FQNEAQ (reference sequence). Looking up the rest from reference TRBV7-9 and TRBJ1-3 gives the full variable domain: DTGVSQNPRHKITKRGQNVTFRCDPISEHNRLYWYRQTLGQGPEFLTYFQNEAQLEKSRLLSDRFSAERPKGSFSTLEIQRTEQGDSAMYLCASSPRWGSGNTIYFGEGSWLTVV.

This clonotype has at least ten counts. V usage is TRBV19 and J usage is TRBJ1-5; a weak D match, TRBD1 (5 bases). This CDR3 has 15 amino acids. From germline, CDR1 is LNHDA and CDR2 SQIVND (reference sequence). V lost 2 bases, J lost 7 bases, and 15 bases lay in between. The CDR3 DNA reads TGTGCCAGTAGTATATCGGAGGGGCAGGGACAGCCCCAGCATTTT. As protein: CASSISEGQGQPQHF.

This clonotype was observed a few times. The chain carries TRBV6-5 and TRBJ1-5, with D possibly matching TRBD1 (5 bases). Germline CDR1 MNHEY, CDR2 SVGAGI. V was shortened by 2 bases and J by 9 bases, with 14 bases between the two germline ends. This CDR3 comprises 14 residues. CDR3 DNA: TGTGCCAGCAGTTACCCACCCAAGGGGTCGCCCCAGCATTTT. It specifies CASSYPPKGSPQHF.

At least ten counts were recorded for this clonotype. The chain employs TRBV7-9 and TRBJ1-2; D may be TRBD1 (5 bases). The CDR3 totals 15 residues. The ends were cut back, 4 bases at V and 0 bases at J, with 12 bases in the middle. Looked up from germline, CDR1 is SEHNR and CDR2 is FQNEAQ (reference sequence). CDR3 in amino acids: CASSSRGTPNYGYTF. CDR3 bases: TGTGCCAGCAGCTCCAGAGGGACCCCTAACTATGGCTACACCTTC.

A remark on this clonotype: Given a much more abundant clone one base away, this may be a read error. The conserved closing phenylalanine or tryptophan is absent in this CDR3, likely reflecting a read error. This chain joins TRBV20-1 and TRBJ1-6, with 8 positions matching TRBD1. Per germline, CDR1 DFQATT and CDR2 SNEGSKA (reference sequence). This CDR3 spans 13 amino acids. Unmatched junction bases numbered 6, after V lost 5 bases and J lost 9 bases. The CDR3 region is CSAEAGGSSPLHS. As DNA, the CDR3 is TGCAGTGCTGAGGCAGGGGGCAGTTCACCCCTCCACTCT.

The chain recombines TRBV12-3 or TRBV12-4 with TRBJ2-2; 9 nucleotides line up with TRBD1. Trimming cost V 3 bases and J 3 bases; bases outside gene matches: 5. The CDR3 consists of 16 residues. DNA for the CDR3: TGTGCCAGCAGTTTCTCCGGGACAGGGCACACCGGGGAGCTGTTTTTT. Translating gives CASSFSGTGHTGELFF.

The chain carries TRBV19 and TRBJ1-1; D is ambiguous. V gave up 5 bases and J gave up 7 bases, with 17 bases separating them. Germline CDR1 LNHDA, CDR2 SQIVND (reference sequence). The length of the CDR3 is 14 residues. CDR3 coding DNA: TGTGCCAGTAGTGACGGCTCCGCAACTAATGAAGCTTTCTTT. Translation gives CASSDGSATNEAFF.

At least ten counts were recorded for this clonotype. CDR3 sequence reads: CSARGQGAYEQYF. The CDR3 region has the DNA TGCAGTGCTAGAGGGCAGGGGGCCTACGAGCAGTACTTC. This chain connects TRBV20-1 to TRBJ2-7, with 7 positions matching TRBD1. The CDR3 totals 13 residues. Germline CDR1 reads DFQATT; CDR2 reads SNEGSKA (reference sequence). V was clipped by 1 base and J by 2 bases; unmatched bases: 2.

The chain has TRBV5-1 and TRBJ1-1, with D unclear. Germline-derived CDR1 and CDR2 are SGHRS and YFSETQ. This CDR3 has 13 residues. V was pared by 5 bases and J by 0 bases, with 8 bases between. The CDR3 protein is CASRESMNTEAFF. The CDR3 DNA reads TGCGCCAGCAGGGAGTCTATGAACACTGAAGCTTTCTTT. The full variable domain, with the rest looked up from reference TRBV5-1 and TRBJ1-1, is KAGVTQTPRYLIKTRGQQVTLSCSPISGHRSVSWYQQTPGQGLQFLFEYFSETQRNKGNFPGRFSGRQFSNSRSEMNVSTLELGDSALYLCASRESMNTEAFFGQGTRLTVV.

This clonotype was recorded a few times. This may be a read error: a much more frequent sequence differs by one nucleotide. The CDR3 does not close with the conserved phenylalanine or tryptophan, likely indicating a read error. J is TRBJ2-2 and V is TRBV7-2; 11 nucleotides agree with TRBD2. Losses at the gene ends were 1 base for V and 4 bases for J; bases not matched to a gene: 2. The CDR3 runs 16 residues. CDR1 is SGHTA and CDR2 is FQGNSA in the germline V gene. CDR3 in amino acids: CASSLVAGGFTGELFL. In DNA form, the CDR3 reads TGTGCCAGCAGCTTAGTAGCGGGAGGGTTCACCGGGGAGCTGTTTCTT.

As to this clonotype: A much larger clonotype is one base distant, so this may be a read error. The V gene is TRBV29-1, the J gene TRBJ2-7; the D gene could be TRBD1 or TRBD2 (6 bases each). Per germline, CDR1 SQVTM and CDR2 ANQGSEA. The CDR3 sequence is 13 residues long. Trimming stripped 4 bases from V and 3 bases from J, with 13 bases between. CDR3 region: CSVAVGGSYEQYF. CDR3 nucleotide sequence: TGCAGCGTTGCGGTAGGGGGGAGCTACGAGCAGTACTTC.

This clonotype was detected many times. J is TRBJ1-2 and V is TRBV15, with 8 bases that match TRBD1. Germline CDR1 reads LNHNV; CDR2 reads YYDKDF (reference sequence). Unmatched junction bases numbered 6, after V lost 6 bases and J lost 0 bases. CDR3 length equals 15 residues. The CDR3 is CATSPDRVPNYGYTF. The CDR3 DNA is TGTGCCACCAGTCCGGACAGGGTCCCTAACTATGGCTACACCTTC.

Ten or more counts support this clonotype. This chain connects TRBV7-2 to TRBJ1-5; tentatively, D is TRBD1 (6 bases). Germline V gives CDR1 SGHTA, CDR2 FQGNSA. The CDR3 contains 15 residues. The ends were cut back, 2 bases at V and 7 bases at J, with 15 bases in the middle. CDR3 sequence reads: CASSLRRGGGQPQHF. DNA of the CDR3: TGTGCCAGCAGCTTAAGAAGGGGGGGGGGGCAGCCCCAGCATTTT.

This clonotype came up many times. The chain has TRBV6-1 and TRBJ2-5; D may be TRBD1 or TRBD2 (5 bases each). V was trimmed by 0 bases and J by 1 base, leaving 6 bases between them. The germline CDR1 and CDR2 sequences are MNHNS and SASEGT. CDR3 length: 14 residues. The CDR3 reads CASSEAGTQETQYF. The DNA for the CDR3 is TGTGCCAGCAGTGAAGCGGGGACCCAAGAGACCCAGTACTTC.